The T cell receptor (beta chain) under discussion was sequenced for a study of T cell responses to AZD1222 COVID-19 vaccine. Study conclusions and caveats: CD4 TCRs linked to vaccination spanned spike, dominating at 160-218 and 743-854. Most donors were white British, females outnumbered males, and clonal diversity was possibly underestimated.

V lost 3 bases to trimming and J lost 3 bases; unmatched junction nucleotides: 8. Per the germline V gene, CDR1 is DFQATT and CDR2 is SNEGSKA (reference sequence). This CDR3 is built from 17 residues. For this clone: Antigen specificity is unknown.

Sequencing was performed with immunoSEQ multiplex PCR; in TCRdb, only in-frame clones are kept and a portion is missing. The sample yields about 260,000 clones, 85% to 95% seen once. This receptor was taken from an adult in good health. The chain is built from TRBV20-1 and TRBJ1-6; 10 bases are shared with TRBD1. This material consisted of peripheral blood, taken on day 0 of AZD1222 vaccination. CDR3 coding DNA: TGCAGTGCTAGTGGGACAGGGGTTTCGGGCTATAATTCACCCCTCCACTTT. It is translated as CSASGTGVSGYNSPLHF.